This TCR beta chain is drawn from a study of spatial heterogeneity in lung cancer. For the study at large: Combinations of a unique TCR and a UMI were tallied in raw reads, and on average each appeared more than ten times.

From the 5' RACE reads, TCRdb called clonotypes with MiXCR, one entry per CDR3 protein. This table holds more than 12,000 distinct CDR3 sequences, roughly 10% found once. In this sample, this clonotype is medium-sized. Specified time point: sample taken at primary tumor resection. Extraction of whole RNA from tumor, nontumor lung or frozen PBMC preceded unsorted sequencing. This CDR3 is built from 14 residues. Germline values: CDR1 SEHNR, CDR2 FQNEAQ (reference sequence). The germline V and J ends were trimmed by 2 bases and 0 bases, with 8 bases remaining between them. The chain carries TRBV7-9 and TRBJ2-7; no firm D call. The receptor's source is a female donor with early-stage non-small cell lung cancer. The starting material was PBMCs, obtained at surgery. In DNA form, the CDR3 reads TGTGCCAGCAGCTTACGTACTAACTCCTACGAGCAGTACTTC. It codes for CASSLRTNSYEQYF.